The 3 T cell receptor beta chains in this list originate from one sample, sequenced in a study of early T cells in non-severe SARS-CoV-2 infection. A single record per CDR3 protein comes from TCRdb applying MiXCR to the 5' RACE reads. The sample consists of around 98,000 distinct CDR3 sequences, 8% to 13% of them appearing once. Source material: whole blood. The receptor source for this set is an adult who was a healthcare worker with PCR-confirmed SARS-CoV-2 infection or an uninfected control (not recorded which).

Many counts were recorded for this clonotype. The gene calls are TRBV5-6 and TRBJ1-4; D ambiguous. The V end lost 2 bases, the J end lost 7 bases, and 15 bases lay between the germline ends. This CDR3 has 15 residues. Germline loops: CDR1 SGHDT, CDR2 YYEEEE. The CDR3 loop reads CASSFPRGSGEKLFF. Written as DNA, the CDR3 is TGTGCCAGCAGCTTCCCACGAGGTTCGGGTGAAAAACTGTTTTTT. The whole variable domain, filled in from reference TRBV5-6 and TRBJ1-4, reads DAGVTQSPTHLIKTRGQQVTLRCSPKSGHDTVSWYQQALGQGPQFIFQYYEEEERQRGNFPDRFSGHQFPNYSSELNVNALLLGDSALYLCASSFPRGSGEKLFFGSGTQLSVL.

This chain uses TRBV5-1 with TRBJ2-5; 9 nucleotides line up with TRBD1. V trimming: 6 bases; J trimming: 5 bases; junction bases outside the gene matches: 8. CDR3 size: 14 residues. Germline loops: CDR1 SGHRS, CDR2 YFSETQ. The CDR3 nucleotides read TGCGCCAGCACCGACACAGGGGGCAAGGAGACCCAGTACTTC. Translated, it gives CASTDTGGKETQYF.

CDR3 in amino acids: CSVESGGPSDTQYF. Here the CDR3 DNA reads TGCAGCGTTGAATCGGGGGGGCCATCAGATACGCAGTATTTT. The J gene is TRBJ2-3, the V gene TRBV29-1; 8 bases line up with TRBD2. CDR1 and CDR2 from the germline V gene are SQVTM and ANQGSEA. CDR3 length equals 14 residues. The trim removed 2 bases at V and 4 bases at J, leaving 5 bases unmatched.